This T cell receptor beta chain was recovered during a study of human T cells and chemical hapten exposure. Study summary: Patients received weekly diphenylcyclopropenone doses to the scalp throughout the roughly 23-week study. Study-wide points: Among TCRs, those above 1 in 1000 frequency were unaffected by DPC sensitization.

This CDR3 is 14 amino acids long. The germline V and J ends were trimmed by 5 bases and 0 bases, with 11 bases remaining between them. Germline loops: CDR1 SGHRS, CDR2 YFSETQ. This clonotype was recorded at least ten times. As yet, its antigen is unknown. Time point: pre-sensitization, week 0. Stated treatment: therapeutic diphenylcyclopropenone sensitization with weekly scalp DPC. Ahead of each patch test application, blood was drawn. TCRdb analysed the RACE reads with MiXCR anew, one entry per CDR3 protein. The sample includes 300,000 to 400,000 distinct CDR3 sequences, roughly 5.3% of them seen just once.

The chain employs TRBV5-1 and TRBJ1-1; D remains unclear. The sample in question was whole blood, obtained in connection with sensitization to the hapten diphenylcyclopropenone (DPC). The TCR sequence derives from a woman aged 45-60 years with alopecia areata. Some clones in this sample may be carry-over from other donors' samples. The CDR3 sequence: CASRTDHMNTEAFF. The CDR3, as DNA: TGCGCCAGCAGAACAGACCACATGAACACTGAAGCTTTCTTT.